These T cell receptor beta chains were read from a single sample in a study of neurological immune-mediated disorders. From the 5' RACE reads, TCRdb called clonotypes with MiXCR, one entry per CDR3 protein. Of over 75,000 distinct CDR3 sequences listed, 4.5% to 7.5% are singletons. Sequenced input: PBMCs. These receptors were collected from a woman aged 55-70 years with multiple sclerosis. Both conserved end residues are part of each CDR3.

j_gene	len	v_gene	CDR3aa
TRBJ1-2	16	TRBV5-1	CASSLDTTGGYRGYTF
TRBJ1-2	13	TRBV12-3/TRBV12-4	CASSFPPNYGYTF
TRBJ1-5	15	TRBV7-2	CASSEDRGRNQPQHF
TRBJ2-1	14	TRBV5-1	CASSATTVYNEQFF
TRBJ1-3	16	TRBV5-1	CASSLAGRISGNTIYF
TRBJ2-1	14	TRBV5-1	CASSLAWAGNEQFF
TRBJ2-2	15	TRBV5-1	CASSLQGADTGELFF
TRBJ2-1	14	TRBV12-3/TRBV12-4	CASRIGGSYNEQFF
TRBJ1-2	15	TRBV6-1	CASIAGTATNYGYTF
TRBJ1-1	11	TRBV29-1	CSVVGNTEAFF
TRBJ2-3	18	TRBV3-1	CASSQPSGGAVGTDTQYF
TRBJ2-5	13	TRBV11-3	CASSLVLQETQYF
TRBJ1-1	15	TRBV20-1	CSAPSTAGRAGEAFF
TRBJ2-3	15	TRBV20-1	CSARNSGPDTDTQYF
TRBJ2-2	15	TRBV5-1	CASSWRGHHTGELFF
TRBJ2-1	16	TRBV5-1	CASNPGGGTPHNEQFF
TRBJ2-3	16	TRBV11-2	CASSLTTGSSTDTQYF
TRBJ1-1	10	TRBV6-1	CASSQTQAFF
TRBJ1-5	15	TRBV28	CASSHGGSGNQPQHF
TRBJ2-7	13	TRBV7-9	CASSLAGGAEQYF
TRBJ1-2	17	TRBV12-3/TRBV12-4	CASSPTGFGTELYGYTF
TRBJ2-4	14	TRBV5-1	CASSLEASQNIQYF
TRBJ1-1	11	TRBV29-1	CSVVVGTEAFF
TRBJ1-6	15	TRBV20-1	CSARAHGTPYEALHF
TRBJ2-1	11	TRBV6-1	CASSDLYEQFF
TRBJ2-6	14	TRBV6-5	CASRKQSGANVLTF
TRBJ2-1	17	TRBV10-3	CATAGDQGLAGGGEQFF
TRBJ1-1	11	TRBV5-1	CASRDDPEAFF
TRBJ1-3	14	TRBV3-1	CASSQPGQGDTIYF
TRBJ1-6	15	TRBV27	CASSRTGTGDSPLHF
TRBJ1-1	13	TRBV6-5	CASSYSVGTEAFF
TRBJ1-1	18	TRBV6-5	CASSPATLTTGGNTEAFF
TRBJ2-7	15	TRBV5-1	CASSLGSRGLPEQYF
TRBJ1-1	13	TRBV15	CATSRVASSEAFF
TRBJ2-2	13	TRBV20-1	CSADPRGAGELFF
TRBJ2-1	17	TRBV5-1	CASSLKLAGVDYNEQFF
TRBJ1-5	16	TRBV2	CASTRGPAYSNQPQHF
TRBJ2-7	13	TRBV29-1	CSVGAGGLQEQYF
TRBJ1-2	14	TRBV15	CATSRDSRGTGYTF
TRBJ2-7	13	TRBV5-1	CASSSSGSYEQYF
TRBJ1-5	13	TRBV27	CASSSGYSQPQHF
TRBJ1-4	15	TRBV3-1	CASSPQTMSPEKLFF
TRBJ1-4	16	TRBV7-6	CASSPRTGGVYEKLFF
TRBJ2-7	13	TRBV15	CATSRAGGGEQYF
TRBJ2-3	15	TRBV6-5	CASTRGVLSTDTQYF